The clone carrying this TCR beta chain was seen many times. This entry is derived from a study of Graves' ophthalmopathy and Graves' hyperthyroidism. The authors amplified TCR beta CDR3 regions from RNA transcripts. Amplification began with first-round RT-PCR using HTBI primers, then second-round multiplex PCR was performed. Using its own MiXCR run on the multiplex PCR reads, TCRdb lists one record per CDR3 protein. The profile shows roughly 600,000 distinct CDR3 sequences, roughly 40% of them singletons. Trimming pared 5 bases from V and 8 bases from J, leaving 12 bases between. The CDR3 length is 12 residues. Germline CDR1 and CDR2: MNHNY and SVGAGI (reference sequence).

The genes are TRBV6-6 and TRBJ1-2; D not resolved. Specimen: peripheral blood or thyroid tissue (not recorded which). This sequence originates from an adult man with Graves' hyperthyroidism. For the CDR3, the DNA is TGTGCCAGCAGTGGAGGAGCCCTAGGCTACACCTTC. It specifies CASSGGALGYTF.